Listed below are T cell receptor beta chains from one sample, sequenced in a study of blood T cell repertoires in COVID-19. Sequenced by immunoSEQ multiplex PCR; TCRdb stores in-frame clones only, minus some. The sample has roughly 170,000 clones, approximately 82% seen once; the top ten hold about 18%. The sequencing sample was made of PBMCs or T cells enriched from blood (not recorded which). Receptors were obtained from a woman aged 45-65 years who had recovered from COVID-19. Each CDR3 is given with its conserved first and last residue. D genes are given only for firm matches.

v_call	d_call	cdr3_aa
TRBV18	-	CASSTVYEQYF
TRBV7-2	-	CASSLTGPPDTGELFF
TRBV4-3	TRBD2	CASSHTSAGYNEQFF
TRBV5-8	TRBD1	CASSLTPQGVRAGELFF
TRBV6-5	TRBD1	CASRTPGGAGEQYF
TRBV5-5	TRBD2	CASSLLGGTAYNEQFF
TRBV29-1	-	CSARRNTEAFF
TRBV30	TRBD2	CAWSTTGGLNEQFF
TRBV9	-	CASTDPPGASGRVYNEQFF
TRBV7-2	TRBD1	CASSLGDRGESYEQYF
TRBV5-5	TRBD2	CASSLVAGEQFF
TRBV30	-	CAWSVHTLNQPQHF
TRBV5-5	TRBD2	CASSLEGTSGSLGYEQYF
TRBV5-1	-	CASFLAPWDTEAFF
TRBV4-1	-	CASSQRSESMDEQYF
TRBV7-9	TRBD2	CASSKWGVAGGRGEQYF
TRBV7-9	-	CASSPRGGSRYNEQFF
TRBV4-3	TRBD1	CASSPTQQGAPSEQYF
TRBV3-1/TRBV3-2	-	CASSATGGFYGYTF
TRBV6-5	-	CASSSYRSSNEKLFF
TRBV19	TRBD1	CASSIGPGQGSGWSNQPQHF
TRBV5-8	-	CASSLSRGGDIYNSPLHF
TRBV5-4	TRBD2	CASSLAGRRNEQFF
TRBV30	TRBD1	CAWSVGSTGGVKQYF
TRBV19	-	CASRAAVRSIEAFF
TRBV5-1	TRBD1	CASSIGTGPTYEQYF
TRBV7-9	-	CASSLRGGIEAFF
TRBV7-9	-	CASSLKKSGDSGNTIYF
TRBV15	TRBD2	CATSGERDLSYNEQFF
TRBV19	TRBD2	CASSPGLAGYEQFF
TRBV6-5	-	CASSLSDRSYEQYF
TRBV5-6	-	CASSEGGSRGYTF
TRBV30	-	CAWSLNTRRNEQFF
TRBV15	TRBD1	CATSRQGAKVEKLFF
TRBV19	TRBD1	CASSKQGQSAGEQYF
TRBV27	-	CASSPRAVLYEQYF
TRBV19	-	CASSTSNQPQHF
TRBV5-1	TRBD1	CASSLAGTGGRLAGEQYF